The next 11 T cell receptor beta chains were all read from a single sample in a study of CD8 T cells in Susac syndrome. RNA amounts of roughly 0.5 to 1 ug underwent reverse transcription with random hexamers. TCRdb passed the immunoSEQ multiplex PCR reads through MiXCR, listing each CDR3 protein once. The table shows 180,000 or so distinct CDR3 sequences, with over 85% occurring only once. Sequenced sample: CD4+ T cells from PBMCs. Every receptor here comes from a human donor in good health.

This chain joins TRBV20-1 and TRBJ1-1; no firm D call. The germline V gene encodes CDR1 DFQATT and CDR2 SNEGSKA (reference sequence). CDR3 length: 12 residues. Trimming cost V 3 bases and J 1 base, with 6 bases left between them. The CDR3 DNA reads as TGCAGTGCTAGGGCAGGGAACACTGAAGCTTTCTTT. Translated, it gives CSARAGNTEAFF.

The V gene is TRBV20-1, the J gene TRBJ2-2; unclear D gene. CDR3 length: 12 amino acids. Trimming left V 3 bases short and J 6 bases short, with 8 bases between. Per the germline V gene, CDR1 is DFQATT and CDR2 is SNEGSKA (reference sequence). The CDR3 region has the DNA TGCAGTGCTAGGTTAAACTCCGGGGAGCTGTTTTTT. Protein: CSARLNSGELFF.

The chain employs TRBV5-1 and TRBJ2-7; TRBD1 matches at 7 bases. The CDR3 loop spans 14 amino acids. Losses at the gene ends were 4 bases for V and 7 bases for J; bases not matched to a gene: 11. Germline V gene data show CDR1 as SGHRS and CDR2 as YFSETQ. The CDR3 coding sequence is TGCGCCAGCAGCCCAAGTCTCCCAGGGGGAGAGCAGTACTTC. As protein: CASSPSLPGGEQYF.

The gene calls are TRBV23-1 and TRBJ2-7; D tentatively fits TRBD1 or TRBD2 (5 bases each). TRBV23-1 is noted as an ORF with a role that remains uncertain. This CDR3 has 14 residues. Trimming left V 2 bases short and J 2 bases short, with 10 bases between. The CDR3 region is CASSQIQGAYEQYF. The CDR3 nucleotides are TGCGCCAGCAGTCAAATCCAGGGAGCCTACGAGCAGTACTTC.

The chain employs TRBV27 and TRBJ1-1; D not resolved. V lost 8 bases and J 5 bases, leaving 15 bases between the germline ends. CDR3 length: 13 residues. The germline V gene has CDR1 MNHEY and CDR2 SMNVEV (reference sequence). The CDR3 loop reads CASSRGLGTEAFF. The CDR3 DNA is TGTGCCAGCTCGAGAGGGTTGGGGACTGAAGCTTTCTTT.

In its sample, this clonotype was seen once. The chain recombines TRBV9 with TRBJ2-7, with TRBD2 identical over 7 bases. This CDR3 comprises 15 residues. CDR1 SGDLS and CDR2 YYNGEE come from the germline V gene. V lost 4 bases and J lost 7; bases outside the gene matches: 14. In nucleotides, the CDR3 is TGTGCCAGCAGCCCCGGGGGAGGGGCCTCTACGGAGCAGTACTTC. The encoded protein is CASSPGGGASTEQYF.

J is TRBJ2-7 and V is TRBV28; D is uncertain. The CDR3 spans 13 residues. The V and J ends lost 5 bases and 6 bases respectively, with 14 bases between them. Germline values: CDR1 MDHEN, CDR2 SYDVKM. The chain's CDR3 is CASSPIGLPEQYF. CDR3 sequence (DNA): TGTGCCAGCAGTCCCATCGGTTTACCCGAGCAGTACTTC.

The V gene is TRBV4-3, the J gene TRBJ2-3, with D perhaps TRBD2 (5 bases). Germline CDR1 reads LGHNA; CDR2 reads YSLEER. V was pared by 2 bases and J by 2 bases, with 8 bases between. CDR3 length: 14 amino acids. The CDR3 spells CASSQKTITDTQYF. The CDR3 DNA sequence: TGCGCCAGCAGCCAAAAGACTATCACAGATACGCAGTATTTT.

This clonotype was observed once. This chain connects TRBV29-1 to TRBJ2-7; TRBD1 matches 7 bases. Trimming took 3 bases from V and 2 from J; bases not matched to a gene: 10. The CDR3 has 15 residues. In germline, CDR1 is SQVTM, CDR2 ANQGSEA. The CDR3 loop is CSVDLLDRAAYEQYF. The CDR3 DNA reads TGCAGCGTTGATCTGCTAGACAGGGCCGCCTACGAGCAGTACTTC.

The chain links TRBV24-1 to TRBJ2-3; 9 bases map to TRBD2. This CDR3 region has 13 residues. From germline, CDR1 is KGHDR and CDR2 SFDVKD. With 7 bases clipped from V and 6 bases from J, the junction kept 4 bases outside the gene matches. The CDR3 is CATSQSGGDTQYF. The CDR3 coding sequence is TGTGCCACCAGCCAAAGCGGGGGGGATACGCAGTATTTT.

Turning to this clonotype: At one of its ends the junction is not consistent with the germline gene, which may arise from a read error. The chain links TRBV5-1 to TRBJ2-7; D ambiguous. This CDR3 region has 15 residues. CDR1 is SGHRS and CDR2 is YFSETQ in the germline V gene. The CDR3 sequence is CASSLGSGSLIEQYF. CDR3 nucleotide sequence: TGCGCCAGCAGTTTGGGGTCCGGGTCCCTGATCGAGCAGTACTTC.